Below are 22 T cell receptor beta chains sequenced from a single sample in a study of early T cells in non-severe SARS-CoV-2 infection. MiXCR, applied by TCRdb to the 5' RACE reads, yields one record per CDR3 protein. The profile shows over 25,000 distinct CDR3 sequences, 4.5% of them singletons. Sequenced: whole blood. The receptors shown here come from an adult who was a healthcare worker with PCR-confirmed SARS-CoV-2 infection or an uninfected control (not recorded which).

DNA for the CDR3: TGTGCCAGTAGTATAGAGGTCAGGGGGAACATTCAGTACTTC. Residues: CASSIEVRGNIQYF. J is TRBJ2-4 and V is TRBV19; 7 bases are a match to TRBD1. Germline CDR1 LNHDA, CDR2 SQIVND (reference sequence). The CDR3 is 14 amino acids. Losses at the gene ends were 0 bases for V and 7 bases for J; bases not matched to a gene: 3.

This clonotype was observed a handful of times. V gene TRBV6-1 combines with J gene TRBJ2-1; 8 bases align to TRBD1. Germline V gives CDR1 MNHNS, CDR2 SASEGT. V lost 1 base and J lost 7; bases outside the gene matches: 6. This CDR3 has 15 amino acids. This CDR3 is CASSEVTGGRNEQFF. In nucleotides, the CDR3 is TGTGCCAGCAGTGAAGTCACAGGGGGTAGGAATGAGCAGTTCTTC.

This clonotype was detected a few times. CDR3 DNA: TGTGCCAGCAGCTTAGCAGCCACAGATACGCAGTATTTT. Translating gives CASSLAATDTQYF. This chain links TRBV7-9 with TRBJ2-3; D is uncertain. The CDR3 sequence is 13 residues long. Trimming took 0 bases from V and 2 from J, leaving 3 bases between them. The germline CDR1 and CDR2 sequences are SEHNR and FQNEAQ (reference sequence).

The table lists this clonotype with many counts. The V call is TRBV6-2 or TRBV6-3, the J call TRBJ2-3, with TRBD1 identical over 7 bases. The V gene end was trimmed by 7 bases and the J gene end by 6 bases; junction bases not matched to a gene: 13. The CDR3 length is 15 residues. Germline V gene data show CDR1 as MNHEY and CDR2 as SVGEGT. CDR3: CASTIMGQMMDTQYF. The CDR3, as DNA: TGTGCCAGCACCATAATGGGACAGATGATGGATACGCAGTATTTT.

This chain joins TRBV6-2 or TRBV6-3 and TRBJ2-1; possibly TRBD2 for D (5 bases). Germline V CDR1 and CDR2: MNHEY, SVGEGT. The CDR3 runs 14 residues. Between the trimmed V and J ends, which lost 5 bases and 10 bases, there was a span of 18 bases. CDR3: CASSRTGSAREQFF. CDR3 nucleotide sequence: TGTGCCAGCAGTCGGACTGGGAGCGCACGCGAGCAGTTCTTC.

There are many counts of this clonotype. This rearrangement joins TRBV12-3 or TRBV12-4 to TRBJ2-2; maybe TRBD2 (6 bases). The length of the CDR3 is 14 residues. Trimming cost V 6 bases and J 3 bases, with 11 bases left between them. The CDR3 here is CASSLGGYTGELFF. CDR3 coding DNA: TGTGCCAGCAGCCTCGGGGGATACACCGGGGAGCTGTTTTTT.

This clonotype occurred many times. The chain is built from TRBV4-3 and TRBJ1-6; D gene uncertain. The germline gives CDR1 LGHNA, CDR2 YSLEER. V gave up 0 bases and J gave up 7 bases, with 25 bases separating them. The CDR3 is 20 amino acids. CDR3 in amino acids: CASSQDHGKFSHSKNSPLHF. CDR3 coding DNA: TGCGCCAGCAGCCAAGATCATGGGAAGTTTAGTCATAGCAAAAATTCACCCCTCCACTTT.

This clonotype was counted ten times or more. The chain uses TRBV19 and TRBJ2-2; TRBD1 matches at 9 bases. Germline-derived CDR1 and CDR2 are LNHDA and SQIVND (reference sequence). CDR3 length: 16 residues. V trimming: 6 bases; J trimming: 6 bases; junction bases outside the gene matches: 11. The CDR3 region is CASRMTGQGYSGELFF. As DNA, the CDR3 is TGTGCCAGTAGGATGACGGGACAGGGTTATTCCGGGGAGCTGTTTTTT. Filled out from reference TRBV19 and TRBJ2-2, the complete variable domain reads DGGITQSPKYLFRKEGQNVTLSCEQNLNHDAMYWYRQDPGQGLRLIYYSQIVNDFQKGDIAEGYSVSREKKESFPLTVTSAQKNPTAFYLCASRMTGQGYSGELFFGEGSRLTVL.

Regarding this clonotype: Possible read error: a much larger clone is one base away. The V gene is TRBV7-2, the J gene TRBJ2-1, with 9 nucleotides matching TRBD2. The CDR3 covers 15 residues. Per the germline V gene, CDR1 is SGHTA and CDR2 is FQGNSA. For the CDR3, the DNA is TGTGCCAGCGGATTATATAGCGGGAGTGGAAATGGGCAGTTCTTC. It specifies CASGLYSGSGNGQFF.

This clonotype occurred many times. The J gene is TRBJ1-1, the V gene TRBV7-8; D is possibly TRBD1 (6 bases). CDR3 length: 13 amino acids. Deletions cut 5 bases from V and 7 bases from J, with 14 bases between. From germline, CDR1 is SGHVS and CDR2 FQNEAQ. As DNA, the CDR3 is TGTGCCAGCAGCCGTTCCGACAGGTATGAAGCTTTCTTT. Translated, it gives CASSRSDRYEAFF.

This clonotype has at least ten counts. The V gene is TRBV3-1, the J gene TRBJ2-6; D gene ambiguous. Trimming took off 1 base at V and 3 bases at J, with 10 bases between the two ends. From germline, CDR1 is LGHDT and CDR2 YNNKEL (reference sequence). This CDR3 is built from 16 residues. CDR3 DNA: TGTGCCAGCAGCCAAGCATCCGGGTTTGGGGCCAACGTCCTGACTTTC. Its protein is CASSQASGFGANVLTF.

This clonotype was observed many times. The chain combines TRBV2 with TRBJ1-4; perhaps TRBD1 as D (5 bases). V lost 5 bases and J 3 bases, leaving 13 bases between the germline ends. CDR1 and CDR2 (germline): SNHLY, FYNNEI. This CDR3 spans 15 amino acids. CDR3 bases: TGTGCCAGCAGTACCCCCCGGGGCCCTAATGAAAAACTGTTTTTT. Translated: CASSTPRGPNEKLFF.

This clonotype was observed at least ten times. V is TRBV12-3 or TRBV12-4 and J is TRBJ1-5; 12 positions match TRBD1. With 5 bases clipped from V and 7 bases from J, the junction kept 9 bases outside the gene matches. CDR3 length: 16 amino acids. This CDR3 is CASSQGTGGAEQPQHF. The CDR3 DNA is TGTGCCAGCAGTCAAGGGACAGGGGGCGCCGAACAGCCCCAGCATTTT.

This clonotype was detected ten times or more. The gene calls are TRBV12-3 or TRBV12-4 and TRBJ1-5; no clear D gene. There are 14 residues in the CDR3. Deletions cut 6 bases from V and 7 bases from J, with 16 bases between. The chain's CDR3 is CASRSHREGQPQHF. As DNA, the CDR3 is TGTGCCAGCAGATCACACCGCGAGGGCCAGCCCCAGCATTTT.

This clonotype came up many times. A junction end diverges from the germline sequence, so it may reflect a read error. The chain is built from TRBV7-9 and TRBJ1-3, with a possible D match to TRBD1 (5 bases). Germline values: CDR1 SEHNR, CDR2 FQNEAQ (reference sequence). CDR3 size: 15 residues. The CDR3 DNA sequence: TGTGCCAGCAGCTTAGACAGGTCCTCTGAAAACACCATATATTTT. The encoded protein is CASSLDRSSENTIYF.

This clonotype has just a few counts. The chain combines TRBV3-1 with TRBJ2-3; TRBD2 aligns across 11 bases. The CDR3 has 16 residues. With 2 bases clipped from V and 5 bases from J, the junction kept 6 bases outside the gene matches. Germline V gene data show CDR1 as LGHDT and CDR2 as YNNKEL (reference sequence). The CDR3 DNA reads TGTGCCAGCAGCCAACTACTAGCGGGGGAGGGAGATACGCAGTATTTT. This gives the protein CASSQLLAGEGDTQYF.

This clonotype was seen ten or more times. This chain uses TRBV7-3 with TRBJ2-7; D not resolved. The CDR3 totals 14 residues. The V and J ends lost 5 bases and 5 bases respectively, with 16 bases between them. Germline CDR1 reads SGHTA; CDR2 reads FQGTGA. The CDR3 is CASSPTAATHEQYF. CDR3 bases: TGTGCCAGCAGCCCGACCGCCGCTACCCACGAGCAGTACTTC.

Concerning this clonotype: This could be a read error, since a much larger clone is one nucleotide away. The chain couples TRBV7-9 to TRBJ1-4; possible D gene TRBD1, 5 bases. Germline CDR1 is SEHNR and CDR2 is FQNEAQ (reference sequence). The CDR3 runs to 14 residues. The CDR3 sequence: CASSLGGDSEKLIF. CDR3 sequence (DNA): TGTGCCAGCAGCTTAGGAGGGGATTCTGAAAAACTGATTTTT.

The chain's CDR3 is CASSAPGQGTDTQYF. The CDR3 DNA reads TGTGCCAGCAGTGCCCCGGGACAGGGGACAGATACGCAGTATTTT. V is TRBV12-3 or TRBV12-4 and J is TRBJ2-3, with 10 positions matching TRBD1. Trimming cost V 5 bases and J 3 bases; bases outside gene matches: 5. The CDR3 runs 15 residues.

The chain employs TRBV11-3 and TRBJ1-6; no clear D. V gave up 3 bases and J gave up 7 bases, with 7 bases separating them. Germline CDR1 reads SGHNT; CDR2 reads YENEEA. CDR3 size: 13 residues. CDR3 region: CASSFNVNSPLHF. The CDR3 coding sequence is TGTGCCAGCAGCTTTAATGTGAATTCACCCCTCCACTTT. The full variable domain, rest sourced from reference TRBV11-3 and TRBJ1-6, is EAGVVQSPRYKIIEKKQPVAFWCNPISGHNTLYWYLQNLGQGPELLIRYENEEAVDDSQLPKDRFSAERLKGVDSTLKIQPAELGDSAVYLCASSFNVNSPLHFGNGTRLTVT.

The sample holds a few counts of this clonotype. V is TRBV7-9 and J is TRBJ2-5; unclear D gene. Trimming took 5 bases from V and 5 from J, leaving 15 bases between them. Germline V lookup: CDR1 SEHNR, CDR2 FQNEAQ (reference sequence). The CDR3 loop spans 14 amino acids. The CDR3 DNA is TGTGCCAGCAGCGAAACGGCAATCCAGGAGACCCAGTACTTC. It translates to CASSETAIQETQYF.

This clonotype was found many times. J is TRBJ2-3 and V is TRBV7-6, with D possibly matching TRBD1 (6 bases). V was clipped by 6 bases and J by 4 bases, with 20 bases between them. Looked up from germline, CDR1 is SGHVS and CDR2 is FNYEAQ. The CDR3 sequence is 16 residues long. CDR3 nucleotides: TGTGCCAGCAGTCGACCGTGGCAGGGGTTCCCAGATACGCAGTATTTT. This gives the protein CASSRPWQGFPDTQYF.